These T cell receptor beta chains were read from a single sample in a study of cytomegalovirus exposure and HLA in healthy donors. Clones were read by immunoSEQ multiplex PCR, and TCRdb kept only the in-frame ones, dropping some. The sample contains some 150,000 clones, roughly 84% of which appear only once. Source material: PBMCs. The receptors stem from a male donor in good health and CMV-seronegative. Each CDR3 is given with its conserved first and last residue. The order of the fields is J gene, D gene, V gene, clone size, CDR3 DNA, CDR3 protein. D genes are given only for firm matches. Clone size is stated in some rows and not others, as once, few, many or a class when expanded.

>TRBJ2-7|TRBD1|TRBV2|NA
TGTGCCAGCAGTGAGCCCCTCGGGACAGGTAACTACGAGCAGTACTTC
CASSEPLGTGNYEQYF
>TRBJ2-3|NA|TRBV4-2|few
TGTGCCAGCAGCCAAGCCGGGGAGCCAGCAGATACGCAGTATTTT
CASSQAGEPADTQYF
>TRBJ2-1|TRBD2|TRBV25-1|once
TGTGCCAGCAGTGTAAACCCGGGACTAGCGGGGTACAATGAGCAGTTCTTC
CASSVNPGLAGYNEQFF
>TRBJ2-7|TRBD1|TRBV25-1|NA
TGTGCCAGAACGGACAGGGGGCTCGACGAGCAGTACTTC
CARTDRGLDEQYF
>TRBJ2-7|NA|TRBV30|NA
TGTGCCTGGACTGGACAGTTTACCTACGAGCAGTACTTC
CAWTGQFTYEQYF
>TRBJ1-1|NA|TRBV10-3|once
TGTGCCATCAGTGAGACACTCAGGGGCTCGGGAACTGAAGCTTTCTTT
CAISETLRGSGTEAFF
>TRBJ2-5|TRBD2|TRBV28|NA
TGTGCCAGCAGTCCCACTAGCGGGGCCTACTCTGGGACCCAGTACTTC
CASSPTSGAYSGTQYF
>TRBJ2-1|TRBD2|TRBV7-7|NA
TGTGCCAGCAGCTTGGCTCTAGCGGGAGGACACAATGAGCAGTTCTTC
CASSLALAGGHNEQFF
>TRBJ2-7|NA|TRBV5-1|NA
TGCGCCAGCAGACGGACATCCTACGAGCAGTACTTC
CASRRTSYEQYF
>TRBJ2-5|TRBD1|TRBV25-1|NA
TGTGCCAGCAGTAATTCAAGGGGGCTTGGACAAGAGACCCAGTACTTC
CASSNSRGLGQETQYF
>TRBJ1-2|TRBD1|TRBV6-5|NA
TGTGCCAGCAGCTACCGCGGGACAGGGTATGGCTACACCTTC
CASSYRGTGYGYTF
>TRBJ1-6|TRBD1|TRBV7-6|NA
TGTGCCACCACCCCAGACAGGGGGCTTTCACCCCTCCACTTT
CATTPDRGLSPLHF
>TRBJ2-2|TRBD2|TRBV27|NA
TGTGCCAGCAGTTTCACTAAGACTAGCCTGACCGGGGAGCTGTTTTTT
CASSFTKTSLTGELFF
>TRBJ1-1|TRBD1|TRBV4-1|few
TGCGCCAGCAGCCGAAACAGGGGGCAAGGTGAAGCTTTCTTT
CASSRNRGQGEAFF
>TRBJ1-1|NA|TRBV6-5|NA
TGTGCCAGCAGTTACTCGATTAGGAACACTGAAGCTTTCTTT
CASSYSIRNTEAFF
>TRBJ2-6|NA|TRBV5-1|NA
TGCGCCAGCAGCTTCGGGACACTGAGCTCTGGGGCCAACGTCCTGACTTTC
CASSFGTLSSGANVLTF
>TRBJ1-5|TRBD1|TRBV19|few
TGTGCCAGTAGTGATCACAGGGGGCCTCAGCCCCAGCATTTT
CASSDHRGPQPQHF
>TRBJ1-5|TRBD1|TRBV28|NA
TGTGCCAGCAGAACAGGGGGAAATCAGCCCCAGCATTTT
CASRTGGNQPQHF
>TRBJ1-5|NA|TRBV7-8|NA
TGTGCCAGCAGCTTGGGGCAGCGCCAAAGCAATCAGCCCCAGCATTTT
CASSLGQRQSNQPQHF
>TRBJ2-3|TRBD2|TRBV29-1|NA
TGCAGCGTAGCGGGAAGCACAGATACGCAGTATTTT
CSVAGSTDTQYF
>TRBJ2-7|NA|TRBV5-7|NA
TGTGCCAGCAGCTTGGGACCGGGCTACGAGCAGTACTTC
CASSLGPGYEQYF
>TRBJ2-1|NA|TRBV11-2|few
TGTGCCAGCAGCTTACAGGTGGGAGGCAATGAGCAGTTCTTC
CASSLQVGGNEQFF
>TRBJ2-3|NA|TRBV28|NA
TGTGCCAGCAGTTTCGACAGGCCCCAAAGAGACACAGATACGCAGTATTTT
CASSFDRPQRDTDTQYF
>TRBJ1-2|TRBD1|TRBV29-1|once
TGCAGCACGGCCGGGACAGGGTCTGGCTACACCTTC
CSTAGTGSGYTF
>TRBJ2-7|TRBD1|TRBV5-1|NA
TGCGCCAGCAGCAGAAACCGGGACAGGGCACGAGAGCAGTACTTC
CASSRNRDRAREQYF
>TRBJ2-7|NA|TRBV5-1|NA
TGCGCCAGCAGCGAAGCCCGGGTTGGCCCCTACGAGCAGTACTTC
CASSEARVGPYEQYF
>TRBJ2-5|TRBD2|TRBV5-6|NA
TGTGCCAGCATTTTACGGGAGGGGGAGACCCAGTACTTC
CASILREGETQYF
>TRBJ1-5|TRBD1|TRBV30|NA
TGTGCCTGGAGTGTGCAGGGGGGCTCCAATCAGCCCCAGCATTTT
CAWSVQGGSNQPQHF
>TRBJ2-3|TRBD2|TRBV4-3|NA
TGCGCCAGCAGCCGACGGACTAGCGGGAGCACAGATACGCAGTATTTT
CASSRRTSGSTDTQYF
>TRBJ2-5|TRBD1|TRBV10-3|NA
TGTGCCATCAGCAGCGGGGACAGGGGGAAAGAGACCCAGTACTTC
CAISSGDRGKETQYF
>TRBJ2-2|NA|TRBV2|few
TGTGCCAGCACAGACAGGAAAAACACCGGGGAGCTGTTTTTT
CASTDRKNTGELFF
>TRBJ2-6|NA|TRBV21-1|NA
TGTGCCAGCCCCCATCCACTAGCGGGAGGGGTCTCTGGGGCCAACGTCCTGACTTTC
CASPHPLAGGVSGANVLTF
>TRBJ2-3|TRBD1|TRBV5-1|NA
TGCGCCAGCAGCGGGGGACAGGGGGCCTCAGATACGCAGTATTTT
CASSGGQGASDTQYF
>TRBJ1-4|NA|TRBV19|NA
TGTGCCAGTACTATTGGAAGGGGAGGCTTCGAAAAACTGTTTTTT
CASTIGRGGFEKLFF
>TRBJ2-3|NA|TRBV5-6|few
TGTGCCAGCAGCTTTCAGGGGAACGCAGATACGCAGTATTTT
CASSFQGNADTQYF
>TRBJ1-2|TRBD1|TRBV2|NA
TGTGCCAGCAGTGAACAAGACAGGGGGAATGGCTACACCTTC
CASSEQDRGNGYTF
>TRBJ1-5|NA|TRBV28|NA
TGTGCCAGCAGTTTAGCCGGGGGCAATCAGCCCCAGCATTTT
CASSLAGGNQPQHF
>TRBJ1-3|NA|TRBV28|NA
TGTGCCAGCAGTCTCACCAGGGGTGGAAACACCATATATTTT
CASSLTRGGNTIYF
>TRBJ2-7|NA|TRBV6-5|NA
TGTGCCAGCAGTTACTCGGGCACCCCGCAGTACTTC
CASSYSGTPQYF
>TRBJ1-4|NA|TRBV23-1|NA
TGCGCCAGCAGTCAATTTCTCGGGGCAACTAATGAAAAACTGTTTTTT
CASSQFLGATNEKLFF
>TRBJ1-5|NA|TRBV5-3|NA
TGTGCCAGAAGCCTCGAGGGGGACCATAGCAATCAGCCCCAGCATTTT
CARSLEGDHSNQPQHF
>TRBJ1-3|NA|TRBV25-1|NA
TGTGCCAGCAGTGAACTTGGTTCTTCAGGGCGGGAAAACACCATATATTTT
CASSELGSSGRENTIYF
>TRBJ1-1|TRBD1|TRBV6-6|NA
TGTGCCAGCACCTACCTCGGACAGGGGGCGACTGAAGCTTTCTTT
CASTYLGQGATEAFF
>TRBJ1-5|TRBD1|TRBV5-1|NA
TGCGCCAGCAGAGGGACAGAAAATCAGCCCCAGCATTTT
CASRGTENQPQHF
>TRBJ2-5|TRBD1|TRBV5-4|NA
TGTGCCAGCAGCTCACGAGACAGGGAGAGACAGACCCAGTACTTC
CASSSRDRERQTQYF
>TRBJ2-7|NA|TRBV5-1|NA
TGCGCCAGCAGCTTGGGGGCTTCCTACGAGCAGTACTTC
CASSLGASYEQYF
>TRBJ2-5|NA|TRBV15|once
TGTGCCACCAGCAGAGTGGGAGGCACAGAGACCCAGTACTTC
CATSRVGGTETQYF
>TRBJ2-7|TRBD2|TRBV14|NA
TGTGCCAGCAGCCAACCGGGAGGATACTACGAGCAGTACTTC
CASSQPGGYYEQYF
>TRBJ2-3|NA|TRBV11-3|NA
TGTGCCAGCAGCGCGTTCCCCCAGGGCACAGATACGCAGTATTTT
CASSAFPQGTDTQYF
>TRBJ2-1|TRBD2|TRBV7-2|NA
TGTGCCAGCAGCCCCCGTCTAGCGGGAGAGTTCTTC
CASSPRLAGEFF
>TRBJ1-1|NA|TRBV19|NA
TGTGCCAGTAGTACGACCAGGGCGGGGGGAGCTTTCTTT
CASSTTRAGGAFF
>TRBJ1-2|NA|TRBV6-4|NA
TGTGCCAGCAGTGACCCGCCGGGGGTCGGCTACACCTTC
CASSDPPGVGYTF
>TRBJ2-1|TRBD2|TRBV5-1|NA
TGCGCCAGCAACATTGGACTAGCCGAGAGAGCGGGGAATGAGCAGTTCTTC
CASNIGLAERAGNEQFF
>TRBJ2-1|NA|TRBV9|NA
TGTGCCAGCAGCGTAGGGCGGACAACCTACAATGAGCAGTTCTTC
CASSVGRTTYNEQFF
>TRBJ2-3|NA|TRBV28|NA
TGTGCCAGCCGACTCGCGGGACCCACAGATACGCAGTATTTT
CASRLAGPTDTQYF